The 29 T cell receptor beta chains below all came from one sample that was sequenced in a study of control samples from healthy donors and cancer patients. Clones were read by immunoSEQ multiplex PCR, and TCRdb kept only the in-frame ones, dropping some. The data contain 70,000 or so clones, roughly 82% of them singletons. Sequenced material: blood. The receptors come from a man aged 45-60 years in good health.

V gene TRBV15 combines with J gene TRBJ1-5; a weak D match, TRBD1 (6 bases). Germline V CDR1 and CDR2: LNHNV, YYDKDF (reference sequence). The germline V and J ends were trimmed by 4 bases and 0 bases, with 19 bases remaining between them. CDR3 length: 18 residues. CDR3 sequence: CATSTGTRGGDSNQPQHF. The CDR3 nucleotides are TGTGCCACCAGCACCGGGACAAGGGGGGGGGATAGCAATCAGCCCCAGCATTTT.

Points on this clone: Within the sample, other DNA sequences also encode this same CDR3. This rearrangement joins TRBV2 to TRBJ1-5; D might be TRBD1 (5 bases). This CDR3 has 13 amino acids. From germline, CDR1 is SNHLY and CDR2 FYNNEI. Trimming pared 6 bases from V and 1 base from J, leaving 7 bases between. The CDR3 spells CASRGVSNQPQHF. CDR3 nucleotide sequence: TGTGCCAGCAGGGGGGTGAGCAATCAGCCCCAGCATTTT.

The rearrangement uses TRBV27 and TRBJ2-7, with D tentatively TRBD1 or TRBD2 (5 bases each). Germline V gene lookup returns CDR1 MNHEY and CDR2 SMNVEV (reference sequence). CDR3 length equals 17 residues. Trimming removed 5 bases from V and 0 bases from J, with 20 bases in between. CDR3 protein: CASSPGPRGFSSYEQYF. The DNA of the CDR3 is TGTGCCAGCAGTCCAGGGCCCCGGGGCTTTAGCTCCTACGAGCAGTACTTC.

This chain links TRBV5-1 with TRBJ2-7; D remains ambiguous. This CDR3 spans 14 amino acids. Germline-derived CDR1 and CDR2 are SGHRS and YFSETQ. V lost 0 bases to trimming and J lost 2 bases, with 9 bases between them. The CDR3 protein is CASSLEPGTYEQYF. For the CDR3, the DNA is TGCGCCAGCAGCTTGGAGCCGGGTACCTACGAGCAGTACTTC. The full variable domain, its missing parts supplied by reference TRBV5-1 and TRBJ2-7, is KAGVTQTPRYLIKTRGQQVTLSCSPISGHRSVSWYQQTPGQGLQFLFEYFSETQRNKGNFPGRFSGRQFSNSRSEMNVSTLELGDSALYLCASSLEPGTYEQYFGPGTRLTVT.

V and J are TRBV28 and TRBJ2-1, with TRBD2 identical over 8 bases. The CDR3 runs 17 residues. The junction had 11 bases not matched to a gene; V was cut back by 7 bases and J by 0 bases. Per the germline V gene, CDR1 is MDHEN and CDR2 is SYDVKM. CDR3 DNA sequence: TGTGCCAGCACCCAAGCCGGGACTAGGAGCTCCTACAATGAGCAGTTCTTC. Its translation is CASTQAGTRSSYNEQFF.

The V gene is TRBV11-3, the J gene TRBJ2-7, with no clear D. The V end lost 1 base, the J end lost 6 bases, and 22 bases lay between the germline ends. Germline values: CDR1 SGHNT, CDR2 YENEEA. There are 17 residues in the CDR3. Written as DNA, the CDR3 is TGTGCCAGCAGCTTAGGTTGGTCGGCGGCTGGGTTCCGCGAGCAGTACTTC. It specifies CASSLGWSAAGFREQYF.

The chain couples TRBV4-2 to TRBJ2-1; tentatively, D is TRBD2 (5 bases). The CDR3 spans 16 residues. V lost 0 bases to trimming and J lost 4 bases, with 13 bases between them. CDR1 is LGHNA and CDR2 is YNFKEQ in the germline V gene. Here the CDR3 reads CASSQDLSGPYNEQFF. CDR3 nucleotides: TGTGCCAGCAGCCAAGATTTGAGCGGACCTTACAATGAGCAGTTCTTC.

Only one count was recorded for this clone. The chain is built from TRBV5-4 and TRBJ1-4; D is undetermined. There are 16 residues in the CDR3. Germline loops: CDR1 SGHNT, CDR2 YYREEE (reference sequence). V lost 3 bases and J lost 8, with 20 bases in between. CDR3 region: CASSSDEEGLGEKLFF. The DNA of the CDR3 is TGTGCCAGCAGCTCGGACGAAGAGGGTTTGGGCGAAAAACTGTTTTTT.

V and J are TRBV5-1 and TRBJ1-3; possibly TRBD1 for D (6 bases). Trimming removed 3 bases at V and 0 bases at J, with 10 bases between. Germline CDR1 and CDR2: SGHRS and YFSETQ. The CDR3 covers 15 residues. The CDR3 protein is CASSWDTSSGNTIYF. The CDR3 DNA reads TGCGCCAGCAGCTGGGACACGAGCTCTGGAAACACCATATATTTT.

The genes are TRBV5-3 and TRBJ1-2; D remains unclear. TRBV5-3 is treated as an ORF (open reading frame) with a function not yet certain. The V gene lost 0 bases and the J gene lost 1 base, with 7 bases spanning the gap. The CDR3 has 14 amino acids. CDR3 loop: CARSLEHVNYGYTF. The CDR3 bases are TGTGCCAGAAGCTTGGAGCACGTTAACTATGGCTACACCTTC.

By share, this clone counts as medium-sized. This rearrangement joins TRBV4-2 to TRBJ2-2; possible D gene TRBD2, 7 bases. CDR1 and CDR2 from the germline V gene are LGHNA and YNFKEQ. Deletions cut 0 bases from V and 5 bases from J, with 10 bases between. This CDR3 comprises 15 residues. The CDR3 reads CASSQEEGGTGELFF. The CDR3 nucleotides read TGTGCCAGCAGCCAAGAGGAGGGGGGGACCGGGGAGCTGTTTTTT.

The chain combines TRBV7-9 with TRBJ2-1; D unresolved. Germline values: CDR1 SEHNR, CDR2 FQNEAQ (reference sequence). V dropped 5 bases and J dropped 3 bases, with 14 bases sitting between them. The CDR3 spans 15 residues. The CDR3 sequence: CASSRNPRVYNEQFF. In DNA form, the CDR3 reads TGTGCCAGCAGCCGTAATCCTCGGGTCTACAATGAGCAGTTCTTC. Looking up the rest from reference TRBV7-9 and TRBJ2-1 gives the full variable domain: DTGVSQNPRHKITKRGQNVTFRCDPISEHNRLYWYRQTLGQGPEFLTYFQNEAQLEKSRLLSDRFSAERPKGSFSTLEIQRTEQGDSAMYLCASSRNPRVYNEQFFGPGTRLTVL.

This clone has more than one count but fewer than ten. This sequence joins TRBV27 and TRBJ2-2; D remains unclear. Trimming removed 6 bases from V and 2 bases from J, with 7 bases in between. The length of the CDR3 is 13 residues. Germline loops: CDR1 MNHEY, CDR2 SMNVEV (reference sequence). This CDR3 reads CASSPGNTGELFF. Written as DNA, the CDR3 is TGTGCCAGCAGCCCAGGAAACACCGGGGAGCTGTTTTTT.

The chain uses TRBV30 and TRBJ2-2; D is unclear. The CDR3 has 12 residues. The V gene's germline CDR1 is GTSNPN and CDR2 SVGIG (reference sequence). V was trimmed by 4 bases and J by 1 base, leaving 4 bases between them. CDR3 protein: CAWTGNTGELFF. The CDR3 bases are TGTGCCTGGACAGGGAACACCGGGGAGCTGTTTTTT.

Written as DNA, the CDR3 is TGTGCCAGCAGCCGTAGGGCCTACTACGAGCAGTACTTC. Its protein product is CASSRRAYYEQYF. The gene calls are TRBV27 and TRBJ2-7; D gene unclear. Germline assignment: CDR1 MNHEY and CDR2 SMNVEV (reference sequence). V lost 6 bases to trimming and J lost 3 bases, with 12 bases between them. CDR3 length: 13 amino acids.

The chain recombines TRBV27 with TRBJ2-5; 7 bases align to TRBD2. The CDR3 consists of 16 residues. The germline CDR1 and CDR2 sequences are MNHEY and SMNVEV (reference sequence). Trimming cost V 3 bases and J 1 base; bases outside gene matches: 8. CDR3 amino acids: CASSLDPPSGQETQYF. The CDR3 DNA reads as TGTGCCAGCAGTTTGGATCCTCCTAGCGGCCAAGAGACCCAGTACTTC.

The chain recombines TRBV30 with TRBJ1-2, with TRBD1 matching 10 bases. Germline V gives CDR1 GTSNPN, CDR2 SVGIG (reference sequence). The trim removed 3 bases at V and 5 bases at J, leaving 6 bases unmatched. This CDR3 region has 14 residues. The CDR3 region is CAWSEGTGEYGYTF. As DNA, the CDR3 is TGTGCCTGGAGCGAGGGGACAGGGGAGTATGGCTACACCTTC.

The V gene is TRBV7-2, the J gene TRBJ2-3; possible D gene TRBD1, 5 bases. V dropped 5 bases and J dropped 0 bases, with 12 bases sitting between them. CDR3 length equals 15 residues. The germline V gene encodes CDR1 SGHTA and CDR2 FQGNSA. The CDR3 DNA reads TGTGCCAGCAGCCCCCAGGGTACCAGCACAGATACGCAGTATTTT. Its protein is CASSPQGTSTDTQYF.

V is TRBV5-4 and J is TRBJ2-1, with D unclear. Trimming shortened V by 2 bases and J by 7 bases, and 10 bases separated the two germline ends. The CDR3 loop spans 13 amino acids. Germline V lookup: CDR1 SGHNT, CDR2 YYREEE (reference sequence). The CDR3 coding sequence is TGTGCCAGCAGCTTCGACTGGGCAAATGAGCAGTTCTTC. Translation: CASSFDWANEQFF.

This clone was detected only once. The chain recombines TRBV2 with TRBJ2-7; 8 nucleotides line up with TRBD1. Germline CDR1 is SNHLY and CDR2 is FYNNEI. The CDR3 sequence is 12 residues long. Trimming took 5 bases from V and 12 from J; bases not matched to a gene: 9. For the CDR3, the DNA is TGTGCCAGCAGTCGAGACAGGGGAGATGGGTACTTC. Translated, it gives CASSRDRGDGYF.

This clone was detected only once. The genes are TRBV23-1 and TRBJ2-3; 8 bases map to TRBD1. TRBV23-1 is identified as an open reading frame with a role that is uncertain. The CDR3 contains 15 residues. V lost 8 bases to trimming and J lost 3 bases; unmatched junction nucleotides: 10. The CDR3 DNA sequence: TGCGCCAGCGGACCGGGACAGGTTATGACAGATACGCAGTATTTT. Its translation is CASGPGQVMTDTQYF.

Comments on this clone: Other DNA sequences in the sample encode the same CDR3. V gene TRBV19 combines with J gene TRBJ2-7; D unresolved. The CDR3 sequence is 13 residues long. V lost 3 bases and J 4 bases, leaving 10 bases between the germline ends. In germline, CDR1 is LNHDA, CDR2 SQIVND (reference sequence). Written as DNA, the CDR3 is TGTGCCAGTAGTATCGGTGACACGTACGAGCAGTACTTC. Encoded protein: CASSIGDTYEQYF.

This chain connects TRBV14 to TRBJ2-5, with 9 bases lining up with TRBD2. The CDR3 is 15 amino acids. Looked up from germline, CDR1 is SGHDN and CDR2 is FVKESK. V was pared by 1 base and J by 6 bases, with 6 bases of the junction left unmatched. The chain's CDR3 is CASSQVSGRTQTQYF. DNA of the CDR3: TGTGCCAGCAGCCAAGTTAGCGGGAGAACCCAGACCCAGTACTTC.

The CDR3 loop reads CASSLASGMNTEAFF. CDR3 nucleotides: TGCGCCAGCAGCTTGGCCTCCGGGATGAACACTGAAGCTTTCTTT. The chain carries TRBV5-1 and TRBJ1-1; no clear D gene. V gave up 0 bases and J gave up 0 bases, with 9 bases separating them. Germline V gene lookup returns CDR1 SGHRS and CDR2 YFSETQ. The CDR3 runs 15 residues.

This CDR3 reads CASSLGGRWTGELFF. CDR3 coding DNA: TGCGCCAGCAGCTTAGGGGGGCGATGGACCGGGGAGCTGTTTTTT. The rearrangement links TRBV5-1 to TRBJ2-2; D may be TRBD1 or TRBD2 (6 bases each). Deletions cut 2 bases from V and 5 bases from J, with 13 bases between. The germline V gene encodes CDR1 SGHRS and CDR2 YFSETQ. This CDR3 contains 15 residues.

The rearrangement joins TRBV15 to TRBJ2-2; TRBD2 might be the D (7 bases). The germline V and J ends were trimmed by 0 bases and 7 bases, with 15 bases remaining between them. The germline CDR1 and CDR2 sequences are LNHNV and YYDKDF (reference sequence). The CDR3 contains 16 residues. CDR3 region: CATSRDSGGGGGELFF. In DNA form, the CDR3 reads TGTGCCACCAGCAGAGACAGCGGAGGGGGGGGCGGGGAGCTGTTTTTT.

This chain joins TRBV6-6 and TRBJ1-1, with D uncertain. V was trimmed by 10 bases and J by 5 bases, leaving 8 bases between them. CDR1 is MNHNY, CDR2 SVGAGI, per germline (reference sequence). This CDR3 spans 10 amino acids. CDR3 protein: CAIGSTEAFF. CDR3 bases: TGTGCCATTGGGAGTACTGAAGCTTTCTTT.

The chain combines TRBV12-3 or TRBV12-4 with TRBJ1-1, with D unclear. There are 13 residues in the CDR3. Trimming left V 0 bases short and J 4 bases short, with 6 bases between. The CDR3 sequence is CASSLAVGTEAFF. The DNA for the CDR3 is TGTGCCAGCAGTTTAGCGGTAGGCACTGAAGCTTTCTTT.

V gene TRBV27 combines with J gene TRBJ2-7; D possibly corresponds to TRBD2 (6 bases). The germline gives CDR1 MNHEY, CDR2 SMNVEV (reference sequence). This CDR3 contains 15 residues. Trimming left V 9 bases short and J 4 bases short, with 22 bases between. The CDR3 DNA reads as TGTGCCAGTCGGCTGGGTTCGGGGGATTTTTACGAGCAGTACTTC. It is translated as CASRLGSGDFYEQYF.